What follows are 21 T cell receptor beta chains derived from one specimen sequenced in a study of blood T cell repertoires in COVID-19. Assay: immunoSEQ multiplex PCR; the TCRdb copy retains only in-frame clones and omits some. The table includes around 72,000 clones, about 91% detected once. What was sequenced was peripheral blood. Receptors originate from a human donor with active COVID-19. The donor label of this sample is uncertain.

The genes are TRBV30 and TRBJ1-2, with 7 bases matching TRBD1. Germline CDR1 is GTSNPN and CDR2 is SVGIG (reference sequence). The V segment lost 2 bases and the J segment 6 bases; nucleotides outside the gene matches: 9. The CDR3 covers 14 residues. This CDR3 is CAWSLGRGYDGYTF. CDR3 coding DNA: TGTGCCTGGAGTCTCGGCAGGGGGTATGATGGCTACACCTTC.

The chain has TRBV11-3 and TRBJ2-7; a possible D gene is TRBD1 (6 bases). Trimming shortened V by 4 bases and J by 5 bases, and 15 bases separated the two germline ends. The CDR3 totals 14 residues. Germline CDR1 is SGHNT and CDR2 is YENEEA. This chain's CDR3 is CASSYSGTKDEQYF. The CDR3 DNA is TGTGCCAGCAGCTACTCCGGGACAAAAGACGAGCAGTACTTC.

V and J are TRBV6-2 or TRBV6-3 and TRBJ2-2; D possibly corresponds to TRBD1 (5 bases). V gave up 3 bases and J gave up 5 bases, with 13 bases separating them. This CDR3 has 15 residues. The V gene's germline CDR1 is MNHEY and CDR2 SVGEGT. This chain's CDR3 is CASSYQGGATGELFF. CDR3 in DNA: TGTGCCAGCAGTTATCAGGGCGGCGCAACCGGGGAGCTGTTTTTT.

The V gene is TRBV9, the J gene TRBJ2-3; TRBD1 is a possible D gene (6 bases). V gave up 6 bases and J gave up 3 bases, with 14 bases separating them. Germline V gives CDR1 SGDLS, CDR2 YYNGEE. The CDR3 length is 14 residues. The CDR3 DNA sequence: TGTGCCAGCACCCCTCAGGGGCGAACAGATACGCAGTATTTT. Amino acid sequence: CASTPQGRTDTQYF.

The rearrangement links TRBV20-1 to TRBJ2-1; D gene ambiguous. Germline CDR1 is DFQATT and CDR2 is SNEGSKA (reference sequence). CDR3 size: 14 residues. The CDR3 here is CRASFWRSYNEQFF. CDR3 coding DNA: TGCAGGGCGAGTTTCTGGAGATCCTACAATGAGCAGTTCTTC.

The J gene is TRBJ1-2, the V gene TRBV28, with D perhaps TRBD1 (5 bases). The length of the CDR3 is 14 residues. Per germline, CDR1 MDHEN and CDR2 SYDVKM. V lost 2 bases to trimming and J lost 4 bases, with 11 bases between them. The CDR3, as DNA: TGTGCCAGCAGTTTAGGGGCGACCACCTATGGCTACACCTTC. It specifies CASSLGATTYGYTF.

The V gene is TRBV3-1 (or the pseudogene TRBV3-2), the J gene TRBJ2-7, with D uncertain. V shed 1 base and J shed 1 base, with 11 bases lying between them. The CDR3 consists of 15 residues. CDR1 is LGHDT and CDR2 is YNNKEL in the germline V gene (reference sequence). CDR3 protein: CASSQAVAVSYEQYF. CDR3 coding DNA: TGTGCCAGCAGCCAAGCCGTCGCGGTGTCCTACGAGCAGTACTTC.

This chain joins TRBV19 and TRBJ1-2, with 8 nucleotides matching TRBD1. Per germline, CDR1 LNHDA and CDR2 SQIVND (reference sequence). This CDR3 is 14 amino acids long. V lost 0 bases and J lost 13; bases outside the gene matches: 10. CDR3 region: CASSIEGTGNRSTF. The DNA of the CDR3 is TGTGCCAGTAGTATAGAAGGGACAGGCAACCGGAGCACCTTC.

This clone was recorded a few times. J is TRBJ2-3 and V is TRBV5-4; 14 bases fit TRBD2. The V gene end was trimmed by 3 bases and the J gene end by 5 bases; junction bases not matched to a gene: 5. Germline CDR1 and CDR2: SGHNT and YYREEE (reference sequence). This CDR3 has 16 residues. The CDR3 DNA reads TGTGCCAGCAGCTCTGGACTAGCGGGAGGCGAAGATACGCAGTATTTT. Its protein product is CASSSGLAGGEDTQYF.

This chain connects TRBV12-3 or TRBV12-4 to TRBJ2-3; possible D gene TRBD1, 5 bases. The CDR3 is 12 residues long. Trimming stripped 6 bases from V and 9 bases from J, with 13 bases between. CDR3 DNA sequence: TGTGCCAGCAGACCACAAGGGGTGACGCAGTATTTT. Its protein product is CASRPQGVTQYF.

The V and J genes are TRBV6-1 and TRBJ2-3, with 9 bases that match TRBD2. The CDR3 sequence is 17 residues long. V lost 2 bases, J lost 4 bases, and 10 bases stayed unmatched. Germline lookup yields CDR1 MNHNS and CDR2 SASEGT. The CDR3, as DNA: TGTGCCAGCAGTGAAACCCCGATGCGCGGGAGGGCAGATACGCAGTATTTT. This codes for CASSETPMRGRADTQYF.

The rearrangement joins TRBV19 to TRBJ2-7, with 8 bases that match TRBD1. The CDR3 runs 14 residues. Germline lookup yields CDR1 LNHDA and CDR2 SQIVND (reference sequence). The ends lost 6 bases at V and 0 bases at J; junction bases unmatched: 4. Here the CDR3 DNA reads TGTGCCAGTAGGACAGGGGCGGACTCCTACGAGCAGTACTTC. Translating it yields CASRTGADSYEQYF.

The chain joins TRBV19 to TRBJ2-1; 10 bases line up with TRBD2. Trimming removed 6 bases from V and 3 bases from J; junction bases left unmatched: 5. Germline CDR1 LNHDA, CDR2 SQIVND (reference sequence). This CDR3 contains 15 residues. In DNA, the CDR3 is TGTGCCAGTAGCCCGACTAGCGGGTACTACAATGAGCAGTTCTTC. Its protein product is CASSPTSGYYNEQFF.

V is TRBV19 and J is TRBJ2-3; 8 bases agree with TRBD2. The CDR3 consists of 14 residues. Per the germline V gene, CDR1 is LNHDA and CDR2 is SQIVND (reference sequence). The ends lost 7 bases at V and 2 bases at J; junction bases unmatched: 5. CDR3 sequence (DNA): TGTGCCAGTATTGGGACTAGTCCCACAGATACGCAGTATTTT. Translated: CASIGTSPTDTQYF.

The V call is TRBV20-1, the J call TRBJ2-7; TRBD2 agrees at 14 bases. Germline V gene lookup returns CDR1 DFQATT and CDR2 SNEGSKA (reference sequence). The CDR3 spans 13 residues. Trimming cost V 3 bases and J 12 bases; bases outside gene matches: 7. The CDR3 DNA sequence: TGCAGTGCTAGTCCGACTAGCGGGAGGGCCCCGTACTTC. Translated: CSASPTSGRAPYF.

This sequence joins TRBV24-1 and TRBJ2-3; the match to TRBD1 covers 9 bases. Germline assignment: CDR1 KGHDR and CDR2 SFDVKD. The CDR3 sequence is 15 residues long. Trimming cost V 7 bases and J 3 bases; bases outside gene matches: 7. The CDR3 DNA is TGTGCCACCAGGAGGGGGGGACAGGGAACAGATACGCAGTATTTT. Protein sequence: CATRRGGQGTDTQYF.

The J gene is TRBJ2-6, the V gene TRBV27, with D possibly TRBD1 on 6 matching bases. Germline assignment: CDR1 MNHEY and CDR2 SMNVEV (reference sequence). This CDR3 has 17 residues. The V and J ends lost 8 bases and 1 base respectively, with 18 bases between them. Here the CDR3 DNA reads TGTGCCAGCGGCCTCATTGGGGGCATTTCTGGGGCCAACGTCCTGACTTTC. Translation: CASGLIGGISGANVLTF.

CDR3 region: CASTDSFNEQFF. CDR3 nucleotide sequence: TGTGCCAGCACCGACAGTTTCAATGAGCAGTTCTTC. This chain joins TRBV2 and TRBJ2-1; TRBD1 might be the D (5 bases). The CDR3 length is 12 residues. V gave up 7 bases and J gave up 6 bases, with 10 bases separating them. Germline V lookup: CDR1 SNHLY, CDR2 FYNNEI.

The CDR3 region is CASSRMEQANTGELFF. The CDR3 nucleotides read TGTGCCAGCTCACGAATGGAGCAAGCGAACACCGGGGAGCTGTTTTTT. The rearrangement uses TRBV18 and TRBJ2-2; D unresolved. V lost 4 bases to trimming and J lost 0 bases, with 12 bases between them. The CDR3 totals 16 residues. Germline CDR1 and CDR2: KGHSH and LQKENI. The full variable domain, in which reference TRBV18 and TRBJ2-2 provide the parts outside the CDR3, is NAGVMQNPRHLVRRRGQEARLRCSPMKGHSHVYWYRQLPEEGLKFMVYLQKENIIDESGMPKERFSAEFPKEGPSILRIQQVVRGDSAAYFCASSRMEQANTGELFFGEGSRLTVL.

This clone was observed a few times. The chain links TRBV7-3 to TRBJ2-7; 7 bases fit TRBD1. The J segment lost 6 bases and the V segment lost 5 bases, leaving 7 bases of the junction unmatched. The CDR3 sequence is 13 residues long. Germline CDR1 reads SGHTA; CDR2 reads FQGTGA. CDR3 amino acids: CASSPRQGGEQYF. The DNA for the CDR3 is TGTGCCAGCAGCCCCAGACAGGGCGGCGAGCAGTACTTC.

This clone was seen more than once but under ten times. V and J are TRBV3-1 (or the pseudogene TRBV3-2) and TRBJ2-1, with 11 bases lining up with TRBD2. V was clipped by 1 base and J by 4 bases; unmatched bases: 3. Germline V gene lookup returns CDR1 LGHDT and CDR2 YNNKEL (reference sequence). There are 16 residues in the CDR3. The CDR3 nucleotides read TGTGCCAGCAGCCAAGCGGGACTAGCGGAGTACAATGAGCAGTTCTTC. It encodes CASSQAGLAEYNEQFF.